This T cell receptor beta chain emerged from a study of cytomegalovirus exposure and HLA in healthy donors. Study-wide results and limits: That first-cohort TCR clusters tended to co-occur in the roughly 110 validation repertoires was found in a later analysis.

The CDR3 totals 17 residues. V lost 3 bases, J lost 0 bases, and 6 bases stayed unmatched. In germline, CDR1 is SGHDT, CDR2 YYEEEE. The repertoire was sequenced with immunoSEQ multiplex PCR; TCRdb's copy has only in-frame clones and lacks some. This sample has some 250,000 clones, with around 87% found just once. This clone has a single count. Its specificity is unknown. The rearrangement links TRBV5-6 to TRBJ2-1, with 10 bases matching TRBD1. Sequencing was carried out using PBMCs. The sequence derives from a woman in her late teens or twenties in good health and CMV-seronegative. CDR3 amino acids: CASSWDRGHFSYNEQFF. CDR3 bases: TGTGCCAGCAGCTGGGACAGGGGCCACTTCTCCTACAATGAGCAGTTCTTC.